This entry features one T cell receptor beta chain sequence. The sample belongs to a study of blood T cell repertoires in COVID-19. Overall study context: The United States, Italy and Spain were the sources of the acute and convalescent COVID-19 samples. PBMCs, B-cell-depleted T cells, or T cells were the source of the cDNA or gDNA that made up the material.

Original handling: Reference gene primer amplification in the assay estimated nucleated cell counts. The table came from immunoSEQ multiplex PCR; TCRdb's copy has only in-frame clones and leaves some out. Clone size and V and J calls were adopted from that table, with D and trimming inferred from the DNA. The sample includes over 250,000 clones, approximately 89% of them seen just once. J was trimmed by 9 bases and V by 2 bases; bases with no gene match: 9. Germline V lookup: CDR1 SGHRS, CDR2 YFSETQ. The CDR3 has 15 residues. The J gene is TRBJ2-1, the V gene TRBV5-1, with 9 positions matching TRBD2. The sequenced sample was peripheral blood. The clonotype comes from a man aged 40-49 years who had recovered from COVID-19. The CDR3 coding sequence is TGCGCCAGCAGCTTTAGCGGGAGTCGAAATAGTGAGCAGTTCTTC. Protein product: CASSFSGSRNSEQFF.